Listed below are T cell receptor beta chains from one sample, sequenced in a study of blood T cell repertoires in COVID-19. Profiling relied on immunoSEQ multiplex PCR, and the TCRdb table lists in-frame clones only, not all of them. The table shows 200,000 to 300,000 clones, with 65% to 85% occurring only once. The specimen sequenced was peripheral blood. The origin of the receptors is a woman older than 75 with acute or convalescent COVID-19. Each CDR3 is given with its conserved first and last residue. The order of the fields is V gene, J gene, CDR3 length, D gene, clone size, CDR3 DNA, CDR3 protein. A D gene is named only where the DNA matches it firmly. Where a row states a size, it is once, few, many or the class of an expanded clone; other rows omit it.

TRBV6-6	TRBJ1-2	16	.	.	TGTGCCAGCAGTTACAAGGAAGCGGGACCCTACTATGGCTACACCTTC	CASSYKEAGPYYGYTF
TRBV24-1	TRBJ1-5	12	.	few	TGTGCCACCTCTCCAGGGGATCAGCCCCAGCATTTT	CATSPGDQPQHF
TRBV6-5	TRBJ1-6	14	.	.	TGTGCCAGCAGACTTGACAGGTTAAGGTCACCCCTCCACTTT	CASRLDRLRSPLHF
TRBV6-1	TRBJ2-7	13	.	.	TGTGCCAGCAGTGACCCGGGTGCCTACGAGCAGTACTTC	CASSDPGAYEQYF
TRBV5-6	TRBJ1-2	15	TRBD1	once	TGTGCCAGCAGCTTGCCCATAGGACAGGTGAATGGCTACACCTTC	CASSLPIGQVNGYTF
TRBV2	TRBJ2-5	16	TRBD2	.	TGTGCCAGCAGTGATTGGGCTAGCGGGGGCCAAGAGACCCAGTACTTC	CASSDWASGGQETQYF
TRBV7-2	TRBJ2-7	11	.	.	TGTGCCAGCAGCCCCGCCTACGAGCAGTACTTC	CASSPAYEQYF
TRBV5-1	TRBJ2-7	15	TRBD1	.	TGCGCCAGCAGCAGTGGATTCAGGGGGCCCTACGAGCAGTACTTC	CASSSGFRGPYEQYF
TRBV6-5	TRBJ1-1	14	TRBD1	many	TGTGCCAGCAGTCGGACAGGACTGAACACTGAAGCTTTCTTT	CASSRTGLNTEAFF
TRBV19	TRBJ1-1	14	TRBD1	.	TGTGCCAGTAGTATAGGGGTTACAGGGGAGGAAGCTTTCTTT	CASSIGVTGEEAFF
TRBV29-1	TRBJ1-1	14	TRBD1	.	TGCAGCGTTAACCGGGACAGGGATGGTACTGAAGCTTTCTTT	CSVNRDRDGTEAFF
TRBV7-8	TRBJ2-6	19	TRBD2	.	TGTGCCAGCAGCCCAAATTTAAGCCGGGAGGGGTCTGGGGCCAACGTCCTGACTTTC	CASSPNLSREGSGANVLTF
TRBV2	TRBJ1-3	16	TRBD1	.	TGTGCCAGCAGAGAGACAGGGTTAGGCTCTGGAAACACCATATATTTT	CASRETGLGSGNTIYF
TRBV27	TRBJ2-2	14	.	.	TGTGCCAGCAAACCGGGACTCAACACCGGGGAGCTGTTTTTT	CASKPGLNTGELFF
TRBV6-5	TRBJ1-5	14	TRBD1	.	TGTGCCAGCCGAGGACAGGGGGCACTTCAGCCCCAGCATTTT	CASRGQGALQPQHF
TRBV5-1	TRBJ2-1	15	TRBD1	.	TGCGCCAGCAGCTTGGCCGCACAGGGGAATGGTGAGCAGTTCTTC	CASSLAAQGNGEQFF
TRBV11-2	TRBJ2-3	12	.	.	TGTGCCAGCAGCTTACAATCAGATACGCAGTATTTT	CASSLQSDTQYF
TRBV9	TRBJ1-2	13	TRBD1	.	TGTGCCAGCAGTCGGGACAGTTTCTATGGCTACACCTTC	CASSRDSFYGYTF
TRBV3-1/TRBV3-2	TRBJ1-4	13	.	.	TGTGCCAGCAGCCAAGACCTTGGCGGAAAACTGTTTTTT	CASSQDLGGKLFF
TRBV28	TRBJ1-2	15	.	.	TGTGCCAGCAGTTTTGGACAGCCCCAAATCTATGGCTACACCTTC	CASSFGQPQIYGYTF
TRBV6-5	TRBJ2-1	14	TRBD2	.	TGTGCCAGCAGTCTAGCGGGAGGGTACAATGAGCAGTTCTTC	CASSLAGGYNEQFF
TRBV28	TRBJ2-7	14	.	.	TGTGCCAGCACCCTGAGTAGGGGTTTCGACGAGCAGTACTTC	CASTLSRGFDEQYF
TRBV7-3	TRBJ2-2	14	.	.	TGTGCCAGCAGCTCGGCGGGACGGACCGGGGAGCTGTTTTTT	CASSSAGRTGELFF
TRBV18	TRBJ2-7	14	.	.	TGTGCCAGCTCACTAGCGGCATTACGTTCTGAGCAGTACTTC	CASSLAALRSEQYF
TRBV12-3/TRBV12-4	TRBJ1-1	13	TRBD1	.	TGTGCCAGCATCAACACAGGGGTCACTGAAGCTTTCTTT	CASINTGVTEAFF
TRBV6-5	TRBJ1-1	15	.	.	TGTGCCAGCAGGCAAGGAGGGGCTTCGAACACTGAAGCTTTCTTT	CASRQGGASNTEAFF
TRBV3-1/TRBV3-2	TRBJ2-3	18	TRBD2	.	TGTGCCAGCAGCCAGGCCCCGGGACTAGCGGGACCTGTAGATACGCAGTATTTT	CASSQAPGLAGPVDTQYF
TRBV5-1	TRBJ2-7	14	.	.	TGCGCCAGCAGCTTGGCCTTAGATTCCTACGAGCAGTACTTC	CASSLALDSYEQYF
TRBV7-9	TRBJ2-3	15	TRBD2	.	TGTGCCAGCAGCTCTGGACTAGCGGGGTTAGATACGCAGTATTTT	CASSSGLAGLDTQYF
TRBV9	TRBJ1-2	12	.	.	TGTGCCAGCAGCGTACCCCCAAATGGCTACACCTTC	CASSVPPNGYTF
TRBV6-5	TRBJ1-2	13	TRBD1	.	TGTGCCAGCAACACTCCGGACAGGGGTGGCTACACCTTC	CASNTPDRGGYTF
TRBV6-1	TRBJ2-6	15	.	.	TGTGCCAGCAGTGAAGGGGGAGGTGGGGCCAACGTCCTGACTTTC	CASSEGGGGANVLTF
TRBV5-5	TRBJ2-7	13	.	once	TGTGCCAGCAGCTTGGATATCTACTACGAGCAGTACTTC	CASSLDIYYEQYF
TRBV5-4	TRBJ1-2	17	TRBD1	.	TGTGCCAGCAGCTTGGAGCTAGGACAGGTATCTAACTATGGCTACACCTTC	CASSLELGQVSNYGYTF
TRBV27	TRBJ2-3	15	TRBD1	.	TGTGCCAGCAGGAGACAGGGGACTAGCACAGATACGCAGTATTTT	CASRRQGTSTDTQYF
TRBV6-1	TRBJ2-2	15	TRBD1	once	TGTGCCAGCAGTGAGGGCAGGGGGCGGACCGGGGAGCTGTTTTTT	CASSEGRGRTGELFF
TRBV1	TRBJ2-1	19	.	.	TGCACCAGCAGCCACGGCGGGGGGCTTAAACGGAGCTCCTACAATGAGCAGTTCTTC	CTSSHGGGLKRSSYNEQFF
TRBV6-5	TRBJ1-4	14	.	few	TGTGCCAGCAGACCGGGGTCCACGGGCGAAAAACTGTTTTTT	CASRPGSTGEKLFF
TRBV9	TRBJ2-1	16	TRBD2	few	TGTGCCAGCAGCGCCAGACTAGCGGGAGGGGGCAATGAGCAGTTCTTC	CASSARLAGGGNEQFF
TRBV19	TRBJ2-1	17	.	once	TGTGCCAGTAGTATAGTCCTAAAGCGGGTCCCATTCAATGAGCAGTTCTTC	CASSIVLKRVPFNEQFF
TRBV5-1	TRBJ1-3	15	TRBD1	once	TGCGCCAGCAGCTTACAGGGGGTCTCTGGAAACACCATATATTTT	CASSLQGVSGNTIYF
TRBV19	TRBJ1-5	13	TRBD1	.	TGTGCCAGTTCCGGGACAGGGGAACAGCCCCAGCATTTT	CASSGTGEQPQHF
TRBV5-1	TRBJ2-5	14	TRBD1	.	TGCGCCAGCAGCCCGCGGACAGGGACGGAGACCCAGTACTTC	CASSPRTGTETQYF
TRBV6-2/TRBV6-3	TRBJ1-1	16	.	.	TGTGCCAGCAGTTACTCCCTGGGAGGGGTCAGCACTGAAGCTTTCTTT	CASSYSLGGVSTEAFF